Below, 18 T cell receptor beta chains from the same sample are listed, as sequenced in a study of monozygotic twins with inflammatory bowel disease. TCRdb reprocessed the 5' RACE reads, keeping one entry per CDR3 protein, no DNA. The table lists about 110,000 distinct CDR3 sequences. Sample: blood. The source is a human donor with ulcerative colitis or Crohn's disease, or a healthy co-twin of an affected twin (not recorded which).

The chain couples TRBV20-1 to TRBJ2-6; TCRdb gives TRBD1 as the D gene, but with no DNA this cannot be confirmed. This CDR3 has 18 residues. The V gene's germline CDR1 is DFQATT and CDR2 SNEGSKA (reference sequence). This CDR3 is CSARADRGPTSGANVLTF.

The chain has TRBV7-7 and TRBJ2-1; TCRdb reports TRBD2, a call that lacks DNA to check it against. The CDR3 is 17 amino acids. The germline V gene has CDR1 SSHAT and CDR2 FNYEAQ (reference sequence). CDR3 in amino acids: CASSLGTLAGECNEQFF. Complete variable domain (other parts from reference TRBV7-7 and TRBJ2-1): GAGVSQSPRYKVTKRGQDVTLRCDPISSHATLYWYQQALGQGPEFLTYFNYEAQPDKSGLPSDRFSAERPEGSISTLTIQRTEQRDSAMYRCASSLGTLAGECNEQFFGPGTRLTVL.

The chain carries TRBV5-1 and TRBJ1-5. Germline V gene lookup returns CDR1 SGHRS and CDR2 YFSETQ. The CDR3 sequence is 15 residues long. The CDR3 protein is CASSFGPSRGGPQHF.

CDR3 residues: CASSLLTSASYNEQFF. This chain links TRBV5-1 with TRBJ2-1; the TCRdb call, TRBD2, lacks DNA for checking. The CDR3 is made up of 16 amino acids. Per the germline V gene, CDR1 is SGHRS and CDR2 is YFSETQ.

The chain carries TRBV5-8 and TRBJ2-7. The germline V gene encodes CDR1 SGHTS and CDR2 YDEGEE. The CDR3 sequence is 14 residues long. CDR3 sequence reads: CASSFSGESYEQYF.

The chain couples TRBV20-1 to TRBJ1-2; TCRdb gives TRBD1 as the D gene, but with no DNA this cannot be confirmed. The CDR3 is made up of 11 amino acids. The germline CDR1 and CDR2 sequences are DFQATT and SNEGSKA (reference sequence). The CDR3 region is CSANRGEGYTF.

J is TRBJ1-2 and V is TRBV24-1; TCRdb designates TRBD1, a call that cannot be tested without DNA. There are 14 residues in the CDR3. The germline V gene has CDR1 KGHDR and CDR2 SFDVKD. The CDR3: CATSEPDRDYGYTF.

The V call is TRBV6-4, the J call TRBJ2-1; TCRdb's D call of TRBD1 is untestable without DNA. Germline V gene lookup returns CDR1 MRHNA and CDR2 SNTAGT. CDR3 size: 19 residues. CDR3 loop: CASSPGTGGLEVGYNEQFF.

The chain joins TRBV29-1 to TRBJ1-1. CDR1 and CDR2 (germline): SQVTM, ANQGSEA. The CDR3 spans 14 residues. CDR3 region: CSAEYSEMNTEAFF.

The genes are TRBV5-1 and TRBJ2-1. The CDR3 contains 13 residues. Germline lookup yields CDR1 SGHRS and CDR2 YFSETQ. CDR3 sequence reads: CASSPHTVNEQFF.

The V gene is TRBV7-6, the J gene TRBJ2-7; TCRdb's D call, TRBD1, is unchecked because there is no DNA. There are 15 residues in the CDR3. Germline CDR1 reads SGHVS; CDR2 reads FNYEAQ. The CDR3 spells CASSSTGEGRYEQYF.

This chain uses TRBV4-2 with TRBJ2-7. The CDR3 loop spans 14 amino acids. The V gene's germline CDR1 is LGHNA and CDR2 YNFKEQ. The CDR3 here is CASSQDLGVVEQYF.

The chain is built from TRBV6-5 and TRBJ2-1. The germline V gene encodes CDR1 MNHEY and CDR2 SVGAGI. CDR3 length equals 15 residues. This chain's CDR3 is CASSYSRPTRNEQFF.

The chain joins TRBV5-1 to TRBJ2-1; TCRdb's D call of TRBD2 is untestable without DNA. Germline CDR1 and CDR2: SGHRS and YFSETQ. This CDR3 has 15 amino acids. CDR3 region: CASSLSGGDYNEQFF.

The rearrangement uses TRBV18 and TRBJ2-7. Germline V gives CDR1 KGHSH, CDR2 LQKENI. This CDR3 is 15 amino acids long. This CDR3 is CASSPPRLGPYEQYF.

The V and J genes are TRBV6-2 or TRBV6-3 and TRBJ2-3. The CDR3 is 14 amino acids. From germline, CDR1 is MNHEY and CDR2 SVGEGT. The CDR3 sequence: CASSQERGTDTQYF.

The chain has TRBV10-3 and TRBJ2-3; TCRdb picks TRBD1, but there is no DNA to check that call. CDR3 length: 15 residues. Germline V gene data show CDR1 as ENHRY and CDR2 as SYGVKD. CDR3 sequence reads: CATTVGGQSTDTQYF.

The CDR3 protein is CASSPADRGGGNTIYF. The J gene is TRBJ1-3, the V gene TRBV18; the TCRdb call, TRBD1, lacks DNA for checking. This CDR3 has 16 residues. Germline loops: CDR1 KGHSH, CDR2 LQKENI.